These 32 T cell receptor beta chains originate from one sample sequenced in a study of CD8+CD57+ T cells in acquired aplastic anemia. CDR3 and TCR beta VDJ profiling relied on a genomic DNA template. Via MiXCR, TCRdb re-called the reads, giving one row per CDR3 protein. The sample shows some 190,000 distinct CDR3 sequences, 35% to 50% of them seen only once. Sequencing was done on a sample of sorted CD4+, CD8+, or CD8+CD57+ T cells (not recorded which) from PBMCs. These receptors all stem from a human donor in good health.

This chain uses TRBV20-1 with TRBJ2-5; 8 bases agree with TRBD1. The germline V gene has CDR1 DFQATT and CDR2 SNEGSKA (reference sequence). After removal of 3 bases from V and 6 bases from J, the junction contained 6 bases not matched to a gene. This CDR3 contains 13 residues. CDR3 region: CSASLQGGKTQYF. The DNA for the CDR3 is TGCAGTGCTAGTTTACAGGGGGGAAAGACCCAGTACTTC.

The V call is TRBV11-2, the J call TRBJ2-3, with 7 positions matching TRBD2. The CDR3 has 15 amino acids. The germline CDR1 and CDR2 sequences are SGHAT and FQNNGV. Trimming cost V 5 bases and J 5 bases; bases outside gene matches: 10. The CDR3 sequence is CASSPGGGSKDTQYF. DNA of the CDR3: TGTGCCAGCAGCCCTGGGGGAGGGTCGAAAGATACGCAGTATTTT. The whole variable domain, remainder taken from reference TRBV11-2 and TRBJ2-3, is EAGVAQSPRYKIIEKRQSVAFWCNPISGHATLYWYQQILGQGPKLLIQFQNNGVVDDSQLPKDRFSAERLKGVDSTLKIQPAKLEDSAVYLCASSPGGGSKDTQYFGPGTRLTVL.

At least ten counts were recorded for this clonotype. The J gene is TRBJ1-1, the V gene TRBV7-8; TRBD1 is a possible D gene (5 bases). In germline, CDR1 is SGHVS, CDR2 FQNEAQ. This CDR3 region has 14 residues. Trimming took off 3 bases at V and 6 bases at J, with 14 bases between the two ends. The CDR3 region has the DNA TGTGCCAGCAGCTTCGCCCCCCAGGGTTCTGAAGCTTTCTTT. This translates into CASSFAPQGSEAFF.

The chain joins TRBV7-8 to TRBJ2-7, with TRBD1 matching over 8 bases. Germline trimming cut 5 bases from V and 3 bases from J; bases unmatched to any gene: 12. Germline values: CDR1 SGHVS, CDR2 FQNEAQ. CDR3 size: 16 residues. The DNA for the CDR3 is TGTGCCAGCAGCCTCAACTCCGGGACAGGTAACTACGAGCAGTACTTC. Translation: CASSLNSGTGNYEQYF.

Many counts were recorded for this clonotype. V is TRBV20-1 and J is TRBJ2-7; 10 bases are a match to TRBD2. V trimming: 8 bases; J trimming: 5 bases; junction bases outside the gene matches: 15. CDR3 length equals 15 residues. The germline V gene has CDR1 DFQATT and CDR2 SNEGSKA (reference sequence). CDR3 DNA: TGCAGTTTTAGCGGGAGGACCCTCGGTAGCCACGAGCAGTACTTC. Translated: CSFSGRTLGSHEQYF.

This clonotype ranks as medium-sized. The chain recombines TRBV7-2 with TRBJ2-7, with TRBD1 identical over 8 bases. The CDR3 is 12 residues long. Germline lookup yields CDR1 SGHTA and CDR2 FQGNSA. Trimming cost V 6 bases and J 4 bases; bases outside gene matches: 2. The CDR3 region has the DNA TGTGCCAGCAGTAGACAGGGGTACGAGCAGTACTTC. Translation: CASSRQGYEQYF.

The chain combines TRBV9 with TRBJ1-6, with 9 positions matching TRBD1. CDR3 length: 19 amino acids. V was pared by 4 bases and J by 8 bases, with 19 bases of the junction left unmatched. The V gene's germline CDR1 is SGDLS and CDR2 YYNGEE. CDR3 region: CASSPVGTGTGLVHSPLHF. The CDR3 nucleotides read TGTGCCAGCAGCCCAGTTGGAACCGGGACAGGGCTTGTTCATTCACCCCTCCACTTT.

Of note for this clonotype: This likely comes from a read error, as the CDR3 has no conserved phenylalanine or tryptophan at its end. J is TRBJ2-5 and V is TRBV24-1, with 11 bases aligning to TRBD2. Germline-derived CDR1 and CDR2 are KGHDR and SFDVKD. V shed 2 bases, J shed 2 bases, and the junction held 6 bases outside the gene matches. The length of the CDR3 is 17 residues. This CDR3 is CATSDSGLAGQQETQYL. The DNA of the CDR3 is TGTGCCACCAGTGATTCCGGACTAGCGGGCCAACAAGAGACCCAGTACCTC.

This clonotype appeared a few times. The chain uses TRBV20-1 and TRBJ1-1, with 7 bases matching TRBD1. CDR3 size: 18 residues. Trimming at V came to 3 bases and at J to 3 bases, leaving 19 bases not matched to a gene. Per the germline V gene, CDR1 is DFQATT and CDR2 is SNEGSKA (reference sequence). DNA for the CDR3: TGCAGTGCTAGTGAAACCCCCAAAAGACAGGGACAGTACACTGAAGCTTTCTTT. It specifies CSASETPKRQGQYTEAFF.

The chain combines TRBV7-6 with TRBJ2-1; D is uncertain. The CDR3 has 15 amino acids. Looked up from germline, CDR1 is SGHVS and CDR2 is FNYEAQ. The ends were cut back, 2 bases at V and 1 base at J, with 9 bases in the middle. The CDR3 sequence: CASSLRTKSYNEQFF. CDR3 nucleotides: TGTGCCAGCAGCTTAAGGACGAAATCCTACAATGAGCAGTTCTTC.

This clonotype was detected ten times or more. The gene calls are TRBV15 and TRBJ2-3; the match to TRBD2 covers 12 bases. The CDR3 is 17 residues long. The V and J ends lost 4 bases and 2 bases, in that order; junction bases with no gene match: 7. Per germline, CDR1 LNHNV and CDR2 YYDKDF (reference sequence). The CDR3 bases are TGTGCCACCAGCAAGGCCCGACTAGCGGGGGACACAGATACGCAGTATTTT. Translation: CATSKARLAGDTDTQYF.

The chain couples TRBV20-1 to TRBJ1-4; D is uncertain. V gave up 3 bases and J gave up 5 bases, with 7 bases separating them. Per germline, CDR1 DFQATT and CDR2 SNEGSKA (reference sequence). This CDR3 contains 12 residues. The CDR3 nucleotides are TGCAGTGCTAGGAGGCAGAATGAAAAACTGTTTTTT. As protein: CSARRQNEKLFF.

V and J are TRBV19 and TRBJ2-1, with 12 bases matching TRBD2. This CDR3 is built from 15 residues. V lost 3 bases, J lost 4 bases, and 1 base stayed unmatched. CDR1 and CDR2 from the germline V gene are LNHDA and SQIVND (reference sequence). CDR3 nucleotides: TGTGCCAGTAGTATCGGGACTAGCGGGTACAATGAGCAGTTCTTC. This sequence encodes CASSIGTSGYNEQFF.

The table lists this clonotype with many counts. This chain joins TRBV20-1 and TRBJ2-1; no firm D call. The CDR3 sequence is 15 residues long. The germline CDR1 and CDR2 sequences are DFQATT and SNEGSKA (reference sequence). The germline V and J ends were trimmed by 1 base and 6 bases, with 16 bases remaining between them. CDR3 coding DNA: TGCAGTGCTAGAGCCCCTGATGTTGCATTCAATGAGCAGTTCTTC. This translates into CSARAPDVAFNEQFF.

This sequence joins TRBV7-8 and TRBJ2-3; D remains unclear. The CDR3 is 16 amino acids. Germline V gene sequence: CDR1 SGHVS, CDR2 FQNEAQ. V was trimmed by 4 bases and J by 0 bases, leaving 14 bases between them. CDR3 protein: CASSSLTSSSTDTQYF. The CDR3 DNA follows: TGTGCCAGCAGCTCCCTTACGAGTTCTAGCACAGATACGCAGTATTTT.

V and J are TRBV9 and TRBJ1-5, with 7 bases lining up with TRBD1. Germline lookup yields CDR1 SGDLS and CDR2 YYNGEE. V lost 4 bases, J lost 2 bases, and 6 bases stayed unmatched. This CDR3 region has 15 residues. This chain's CDR3 is CASSQTGMGNQPQHF. Written as DNA, the CDR3 is TGTGCCAGCAGCCAGACAGGGATGGGCAATCAGCCCCAGCATTTT.

This clonotype was seen more than once but under ten times. J is TRBJ2-7 and V is TRBV10-3; D gene unclear. V was pared by 0 bases and J by 4 bases, with 7 bases between. Germline CDR1 reads ENHRY; CDR2 reads SYGVKD. The CDR3 is 13 amino acids. Here the CDR3 reads CAISESAPYEQYF. Here the CDR3 DNA reads TGTGCCATCAGTGAGTCCGCACCTTACGAGCAGTACTTC.

The chain uses TRBV6-1 and TRBJ1-5, with D hard to call. The V end was cut by 6 bases, the J end by 0 bases, with 12 bases between. The CDR3 covers 15 residues. Germline CDR1 MNHNS, CDR2 SASEGT. The CDR3 loop reads CASRRTTYSNQPQHF. DNA for the CDR3: TGTGCCAGCAGGAGGACCACTTATAGCAATCAGCCCCAGCATTTT.

This clonotype appeared many times. The chain is built from TRBV11-2 and TRBJ2-1, with TRBD2 matching 7 bases. Germline CDR1 and CDR2: SGHAT and FQNNGV. J gave up 5 bases and V 4 bases, and 11 bases lay outside the gene matches. The CDR3 runs to 16 residues. CDR3 region: CASSSNPGTINNEQFF. In nucleotides, the CDR3 is TGTGCCAGCAGCTCGAACCCCGGGACTATCAACAATGAGCAGTTCTTC.

The chain links TRBV25-1 to TRBJ2-3; 10 positions agree with TRBD2. J was trimmed by 1 base and V by 5 bases; bases with no gene match: 12. Germline loops: CDR1 MGHDK, CDR2 SYGVNS. The CDR3 totals 18 residues. The CDR3 loop is CASSITSIAGGRTDTQYF. The CDR3 DNA is TGTGCCAGCAGTATAACCTCTATAGCGGGGGGACGCACAGATACGCAGTATTTT.

Only one count was recorded for this clonotype. The chain combines TRBV19 with TRBJ2-1, with D unclear. Trimming took 1 base from V and 2 from J, leaving 3 bases between them. CDR1 LNHDA and CDR2 SQIVND come from the germline V gene (reference sequence). The CDR3 runs to 13 residues. The CDR3 DNA sequence: TGTGCCAGTAGTATAGGCACCTACAATGAGCAGTTCTTC. It encodes CASSIGTYNEQFF. Full variable domain (rest looked up from reference TRBV19 and TRBJ2-1): DGGITQSPKYLFRKEGQNVTLSCEQNLNHDAMYWYRQDPGQGLRLIYYSQIVNDFQKGDIAEGYSVSREKKESFPLTVTSAQKNPTAFYLCASSIGTYNEQFFGPGTRLTVL.

There are a few counts of this clonotype. J is TRBJ2-1 and V is TRBV10-3; 13 bases map to TRBD2. V was pared by 3 bases and J by 6 bases, with 2 bases of the junction left unmatched. CDR1 ENHRY and CDR2 SYGVKD come from the germline V gene. The CDR3 is 15 amino acids. CDR3 DNA: TGTGCCATCAGTGATGGGACTAGCGGGGTCAATGAGCAGTTCTTC. It translates to CAISDGTSGVNEQFF.

This clonotype was observed at least ten times. V gene TRBV7-9 combines with J gene TRBJ2-5, with 8 positions matching TRBD1. CDR1 is SEHNR, CDR2 FQNEAQ, per germline (reference sequence). The CDR3 loop spans 16 amino acids. Germline trimming cut 4 bases from V and 2 bases from J; bases unmatched to any gene: 9. This chain's CDR3 is CASSSRDRSLQETQYF. Written as DNA, the CDR3 is TGTGCCAGCAGCTCCCGGGACAGGAGCCTACAAGAGACCCAGTACTTC.

As DNA, the CDR3 is TGTGCCAGTAGTATGGCGCGGAAATTCGACGAGCAGTACTTC. This gives the protein CASSMARKFDEQYF. The chain uses TRBV19 and TRBJ2-7; no definite D call. The length of the CDR3 is 14 residues. The germline V gene encodes CDR1 LNHDA and CDR2 SQIVND (reference sequence). Between the trimmed V and J ends, which lost 3 bases and 5 bases, there was a span of 14 bases.

This clonotype was picked up many times. Its ends do not fully match the called genes, so a read error is possible. The chain uses TRBV7-7 and TRBJ2-2; 9 bases fit TRBD1. Germline CDR1 is SSHAT and CDR2 is FNYEAQ (reference sequence). CDR3 size: 14 residues. CDR3: CASSPGTGKGELFF. The CDR3 DNA follows: TGTGCTAGCAGCCCCGGGACAGGGAAAGGGGAGCTGTTTTTT.

This clonotype was recorded many times. V and J are TRBV7-3 and TRBJ2-3; perhaps TRBD2 as D (6 bases). Trimming stripped 1 base from V and 5 bases from J, with 13 bases between. The CDR3 has 15 amino acids. Germline values: CDR1 SGHTA, CDR2 FQGTGA. For the CDR3, the DNA is TGTGCCAGCAGCTTAATGGTAGGGACTGGAGATACGCAGTATTTT. It translates to CASSLMVGTGDTQYF.

The gene calls are TRBV19 and TRBJ1-2, with D unresolved. Trimming pared 8 bases from V and 3 bases from J, leaving 13 bases between. Per germline, CDR1 LNHDA and CDR2 SQIVND (reference sequence). This CDR3 is 13 amino acids long. The CDR3 DNA reads TGTGCCAGTCGCAGGCTTGGGGACTATGGCTACACCTTC. This translates into CASRRLGDYGYTF.

This clonotype was observed many times. This chain uses TRBV10-2 with TRBJ2-5; D is tentatively TRBD1 or TRBD2 (6 bases each). The CDR3 is 15 residues long. V was clipped by 3 bases and J by 4 bases, with 15 bases between them. Germline V gives CDR1 WSHSY, CDR2 SAAADI. The CDR3 DNA reads as TGCGCCAGCAGTGATTGGGGGGCAGAATCAGAGACCCAGTACTTC. It yields the protein CASSDWGAESETQYF.

The J gene is TRBJ2-5, the V gene TRBV19; D might be TRBD2 (5 bases). Germline V lookup: CDR1 LNHDA, CDR2 SQIVND (reference sequence). The V and J ends lost 5 bases and 5 bases respectively, with 9 bases between them. CDR3 size: 12 residues. This CDR3 is CASSEGRETQYF. The CDR3 DNA follows: TGTGCCAGTAGTGAGGGCCGGGAGACCCAGTACTTC.

This clonotype turned up a few times. The chain's CDR3 is CASSYKTKQGVVREQYF. The CDR3 nucleotides are TGTGCCAGCAGTTATAAGACCAAACAGGGGGTCGTGCGCGAGCAGTACTTC. This chain uses TRBV27 with TRBJ2-7; 8 positions agree with TRBD1. The germline CDR1 and CDR2 sequences are MNHEY and SMNVEV (reference sequence). J was trimmed by 6 bases and V by 4 bases; bases with no gene match: 17. The CDR3 sequence is 17 residues long.

This clonotype came up a few times. The chain combines TRBV2 with TRBJ2-2; the D is unclear. V gave up 7 bases and J gave up 4 bases, with 7 bases separating them. The CDR3 length is 12 residues. Germline CDR1 SNHLY, CDR2 FYNNEI. CDR3 coding DNA: TGTGCCAGCAAGATAGGCACCGGGGAGCTGTTTTTT. Residues: CASKIGTGELFF.

This clonotype was recorded many times. The rearrangement uses TRBV20-1 and TRBJ2-7; 10 bases align to TRBD2. Trimming cost V 5 bases and J 10 bases; bases outside gene matches: 17. This CDR3 contains 15 residues. Germline CDR1 DFQATT, CDR2 SNEGSKA (reference sequence). CDR3 nucleotides: TGCAGTGCTCACCCCTCTGAGAATAGCGGGAGGCCCCAGTACTTC. It translates to CSAHPSENSGRPQYF.